This T cell receptor (beta chain) was retrieved from a study of T-cell memory formation after mild COVID-19. Study outcomes and limitations: Memory sampled before infection contained some responding clones, suggesting cross-reactive memory joined. Contracting clones localized mainly to CM and EM when CD4+ and mainly to EMRA when CD8+.

In its sample, this clonotype was seen many times. The antigen is unknown. V was clipped by 7 bases and J by 4 bases, with 16 bases between them. The CDR3 is 14 residues long. Germline-derived CDR1 and CDR2 are LNHNV and YYDKDF (reference sequence). Amplification by 5'RACE using constant-segment primers produced TCR alpha and TCR beta cDNA libraries that carried sample barcodes and UMIs. One entry per CDR3 protein results from TCRdb running MiXCR on the 5' RACE reads. The sample has about 33,000 distinct CDR3 sequences, under 25% seen once. The chain recombines TRBV15 with TRBJ2-5; D might be TRBD2 (5 bases). This clonotype was obtained from an adult who had mild COVID-19 (a few samples of this study predate the infection). Cell type and time point are not known. The sequenced sample was PBMCs or a T cell subset sorted from them (not recorded which). The CDR3 is CATIETSRGETQYF. The DNA of the CDR3 is TGTGCCACCATCGAAACGTCCCGGGGAGAGACCCAGTACTTC.